The entry that follows covers one T cell receptor (beta chain) sequence. The data are from a study of cytomegalovirus exposure and HLA in healthy donors. The PCR used 60 Vbeta and 13 Jbeta primers. The assay was immunoSEQ multiplex PCR, and TCRdb's table has in-frame clones only and misses some. The table has around 100,000 clones, around three quarters seen once. CDR1 SGHTA and CDR2 FQGNSA come from the germline V gene. The V and J ends lost 5 bases and 3 bases respectively, with 13 bases between them. CDR3 size: 14 residues. This chain connects TRBV7-2 to TRBJ1-1; D perhaps matches TRBD1 (6 bases). Sequencing was done on a sample of PBMCs. This sequence originates from a man aged 25-40 years in good health and CMV-seropositive. DNA of the CDR3: TGTGCCAGCAGCCCGCTCGGGGGGCACACTGAAGCTTTCTTT. Translating gives CASSPLGGHTEAFF.